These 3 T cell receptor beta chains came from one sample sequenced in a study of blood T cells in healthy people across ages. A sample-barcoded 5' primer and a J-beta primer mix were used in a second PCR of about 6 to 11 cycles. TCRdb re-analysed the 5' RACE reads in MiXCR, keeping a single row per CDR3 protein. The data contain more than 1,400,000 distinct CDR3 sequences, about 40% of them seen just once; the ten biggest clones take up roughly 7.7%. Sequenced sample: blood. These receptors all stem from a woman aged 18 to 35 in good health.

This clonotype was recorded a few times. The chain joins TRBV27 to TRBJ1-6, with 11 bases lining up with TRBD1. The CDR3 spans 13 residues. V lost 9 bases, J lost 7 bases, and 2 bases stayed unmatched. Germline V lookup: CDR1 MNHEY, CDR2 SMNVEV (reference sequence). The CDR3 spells CASGQGANSPLHF. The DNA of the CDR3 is TGTGCCAGTGGACAGGGGGCCAATTCACCCCTCCACTTT.

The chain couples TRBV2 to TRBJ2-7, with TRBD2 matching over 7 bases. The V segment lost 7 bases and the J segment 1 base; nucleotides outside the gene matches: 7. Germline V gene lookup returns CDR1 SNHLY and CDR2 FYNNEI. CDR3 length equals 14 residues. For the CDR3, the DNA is TGTGCCAGCATTGGGGGGGGGAGTTCCTACGAGCAGTACTTC. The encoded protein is CASIGGGSSYEQYF.

The CDR3 DNA follows: TGTGCCATCAGTGAGTCGACGGGTACGGTAGCGGGATTGTACAATGAGCAGTTCTTC. Encoded protein: CAISESTGTVAGLYNEQFF. The rearrangement links TRBV10-3 to TRBJ2-1; 8 bases fit TRBD2. The trim removed 0 bases at V and 4 bases at J, leaving 14 bases unmatched. The germline CDR1 and CDR2 sequences are ENHRY and SYGVKD. This CDR3 is 19 amino acids long.